This TCR beta chain stems from a study of T cells in Graves' hyperthyroidism and ophthalmopathy. This clonotype was detected ten times or more. What was amplified from RNA transcripts were TCR beta CDR3 regions. A set of HTBI primers served as the primers for a first-round RT-PCR of the TCR CDR3. TCRdb recomputed calls from the multiplex PCR reads with MiXCR, one row per CDR3 protein. This sample has 300,000 to 450,000 distinct CDR3 sequences, with approximately 15% found just once. The germline gives CDR1 SGHVS, CDR2 FQNEAQ. The CDR3 contains 18 residues. The V segment lost 4 bases and the J segment 0 bases; nucleotides outside the gene matches: 5.

Material: blood. This TCR was sampled from a woman aged 60-75 years with Graves' hyperthyroidism. This chain uses TRBV7-8 with TRBJ2-3; 15 bases align to TRBD2. CDR3 DNA sequence: TGTGCCAGCAGCTCTGGGACTAGCGGGAGGCCCAGCACAGATACGCAGTATTTT. It encodes CASSSGTSGRPSTDTQYF.